The 32 T cell receptor beta chains reported below all come from one sample, sequenced in a study of CD8+CD57+ T cells in acquired aplastic anemia. Both TCR beta VDJ combination and CDR3 sequence profiling were carried out. Genomic DNA was the template for this profiling. TCRdb processed the reads anew with MiXCR; each CDR3 protein has one entry. Altogether over 150,000 distinct CDR3 sequences are present, around half being singletons, with the ten largest covering 16%. The sample taken for sequencing was sorted CD4+, CD8+, or CD8+CD57+ T cells (not recorded which) from PBMCs. These receptors originate from a human donor in good health, serving as a control.

This chain connects TRBV24-1 to TRBJ2-1; D is unresolved. Gene TRBJ2-7 matches the end of the DNA better, so the J call may be wrong. The CDR3 is made up of 12 amino acids. Germline CDR1 and CDR2: KGHDR and SFDVKD. CDR3 amino acids: CATSHQTYEQYF. DNA of the CDR3: TGTGCCACCAGTCATCAGACCTACGAGCAGTACTTC.

The genes are TRBV15 and TRBJ1-5; D ambiguous. In germline, CDR1 is LNHNV, CDR2 YYDKDF (reference sequence). Trimming removed 0 bases at V and 5 bases at J, with 5 bases between. The CDR3 extends over 13 amino acids. The CDR3 sequence is CATSRDPDQPQHF. The DNA for the CDR3 is TGTGCCACCAGCAGAGATCCGGATCAGCCCCAGCATTTT.

The rearrangement joins TRBV19 to TRBJ1-2; D gene uncertain. Germline CDR1 is LNHDA and CDR2 is SQIVND (reference sequence). The V end lost 3 bases, the J end lost 4 bases, and 9 bases lay between the germline ends. The CDR3 consists of 13 residues. CDR3 sequence: CASSMLGSYGYTF. Written as DNA, the CDR3 is TGTGCCAGTAGTATGCTGGGCAGCTATGGCTACACCTTC.

As for this clonotype: At one end, the junction sequence differs from germline, possibly due to a read error. J is TRBJ2-1 and V is TRBV29-1; unclear D gene. The CDR3 length is 13 residues. Germline V gene lookup returns CDR1 SQVTM and CDR2 ANQGSEA. CDR3 DNA sequence: TGCAGCGTTCTCCGGGCGAATAACAATGAGCAGTCCTTC. Protein: CSVLRANNNEQSF.

Remarks on this clonotype: Germline is not matched at one junction end, which may reflect a read error. The gene calls are TRBV20-1 and TRBJ1-4; tentatively, D is TRBD1 (6 bases). Germline CDR1 reads DFQATT; CDR2 reads SNEGSKA (reference sequence). The CDR3 has 13 residues. This CDR3 reads CSAGRGTNAKLFF. The DNA for the CDR3 is TGCAGTGCTGGAAGGGGGACTAATGCAAAACTGTTTTTT.

There are many counts of this clonotype. The V and J genes are TRBV7-4 and TRBJ2-7; the D is unclear. Germline V gives CDR1 SGHVT, CDR2 SQSDAQ. Deletions cut 4 bases from V and 2 bases from J, with 6 bases between. The CDR3 has 12 amino acids. CDR3 loop: CASSSCPYEQYF. For the CDR3, the DNA is TGTGCCAGCAGCTCGTGTCCCTACGAGCAGTACTTC.

This clonotype was seen repeatedly, ten times or more. The V gene is TRBV7-9, the J gene TRBJ1-1, with D perhaps matching TRBD1 (6 bases). The CDR3 has 15 amino acids. V was pared by 2 bases and J by 3 bases, with 13 bases between. Looked up from germline, CDR1 is SEHNR and CDR2 is FQNEAQ (reference sequence). DNA for the CDR3: TGTGCCAGCAGCTTATGGCAGGGGCGCGACACTGAAGCTTTCTTT. This sequence encodes CASSLWQGRDTEAFF.

The chain is built from TRBV24-1 and TRBJ2-3; a weak D match, TRBD2 (6 bases). The CDR3 runs 14 residues. V was trimmed by 4 bases and J by 8 bases, leaving 15 bases between them. In germline, CDR1 is KGHDR, CDR2 SFDVKD. Here the CDR3 reads CATSEEGTPGTQYF. CDR3 nucleotide sequence: TGTGCCACCAGTGAGGAGGGGACCCCCGGTACGCAGTATTTT.

In the case of this clonotype: A much more abundant neighbour one base away suggests this may be a read error. Because it lacks the conserved phenylalanine or tryptophan at the end, this CDR3 is likely a read error. The chain is built from TRBV6-5 and TRBJ1-2; weak D call: TRBD1 (5 bases). CDR3 length equals 13 residues. Between the trimmed V and J ends, which lost 4 bases and 4 bases, there was a span of 10 bases. CDR1 MNHEY and CDR2 SVGAGI come from the germline V gene. The CDR3 DNA sequence: TGTGCCAGCAGTTCGGGGACGACCTATGGCTACACCTCC. It is translated as CASSSGTTYGYTS.

There are many counts of this clonotype. V and J are TRBV20-1 and TRBJ2-5; D not certain. Germline CDR1 and CDR2: DFQATT and SNEGSKA (reference sequence). The CDR3 spans 12 residues. V lost 5 bases and J lost 6, with 13 bases in between. The CDR3, as DNA: TGCAGTGCTGTAGACCCTCCAAAGACCCAGTACTTC. This sequence encodes CSAVDPPKTQYF.

This clonotype was recorded only once. The chain joins TRBV5-1 to TRBJ1-2, with D tentatively TRBD1 (5 bases). This CDR3 is built from 13 residues. Germline-derived CDR1 and CDR2 are SGHRS and YFSETQ. V was shortened by 3 bases and J by 6 bases, with 12 bases between the two germline ends. The CDR3 sequence: CASSSEGIHGYTF. In nucleotides, the CDR3 is TGCGCCAGCAGCTCGGAGGGGATACATGGCTACACCTTC.

J is TRBJ2-2 and V is TRBV5-1, with a weak D call TRBD1 (5 bases). Germline CDR1 and CDR2: SGHRS and YFSETQ. The length of the CDR3 is 18 residues. Trimming cost V 0 bases and J 2 bases, with 17 bases left between them. The CDR3 protein is CASSLVGQGRGNTGELFF. The CDR3 DNA reads TGCGCCAGCAGCTTGGTAGGTCAGGGAAGAGGAAACACCGGGGAGCTGTTTTTT.

The chain has TRBV2 and TRBJ1-2, with TRBD1 identical over 8 bases. This CDR3 region has 14 residues. Germline lookup yields CDR1 SNHLY and CDR2 FYNNEI. J lost 0 bases, V lost 8 bases, and 5 bases had no gene match. CDR3 bases: TGTGCCAGCGACGGACAGGGAGCTAACTATGGCTACACCTTC. Amino acids: CASDGQGANYGYTF.

This clonotype was seen repeatedly, ten times or more. The chain has TRBV11-2 and TRBJ2-3; TRBD2 agrees at 8 bases. Germline V CDR1 and CDR2: SGHAT, FQNNGV. Unmatched junction bases numbered 4, after V lost 2 bases and J lost 0 bases. This CDR3 comprises 16 residues. The CDR3 loop is CASSLMAGGSTDTQYF. The CDR3 DNA follows: TGTGCCAGCAGCTTAATGGCGGGGGGAAGCACAGATACGCAGTATTTT.

Of note for this clonotype: This could be a read error, since a much larger clone is one nucleotide away. This chain connects TRBV5-8 to TRBJ2-3, with 8 positions matching TRBD1. V dropped 2 bases and J dropped 4; count of bases not matched to a gene: 12. The CDR3 spans 17 residues. Germline lookup yields CDR1 SGHTS and CDR2 YDEGEE. CDR3 sequence: CASSFTRTGLSADTQYF. CDR3 coding DNA: TGTGCCAGCAGCTTTACCCGGACAGGGTTGAGCGCAGATACGCAGTATTTT.

DNA of the CDR3: TGTGCCAGCAGTTCCCCCGCGGGAGATGGCTACACCTTC. Translating gives CASSSPAGDGYTF. The V and J genes are TRBV7-3 and TRBJ1-2, with no clear D. Trimming removed 6 bases from V and 6 bases from J, with 14 bases in between. In germline, CDR1 is SGHTA, CDR2 FQGTGA. There are 13 residues in the CDR3.

This clonotype came up once. The J gene is TRBJ2-7, the V gene TRBV2, with 10 bases aligning to TRBD1. V was pared by 6 bases and J by 6 bases, with 5 bases of the junction left unmatched. Germline CDR1 reads SNHLY; CDR2 reads FYNNEI. CDR3 length equals 13 residues. The CDR3 coding sequence is TGTGCCAGCAGCGGGACAGGGGCTCGCGAGCAGTACTTC. This codes for CASSGTGAREQYF.

This chain connects TRBV10-3 to TRBJ2-1; the match to TRBD2 covers 11 bases. Trimming at V came to 8 bases and at J to 4 bases, leaving 7 bases not matched to a gene. This CDR3 is built from 15 residues. Per germline, CDR1 ENHRY and CDR2 SYGVKD. CDR3 loop: CAIRETSGRYNEQFF. The CDR3 nucleotides are TGTGCCATCCGGGAAACTAGCGGGAGATACAATGAGCAGTTCTTC.

V usage is TRBV10-3 and J usage is TRBJ1-1; D remains ambiguous. V lost 5 bases, J lost 0 bases, and 10 bases lay in between. CDR3 length: 14 amino acids. CDR1 is ENHRY and CDR2 is SYGVKD in the germline V gene. CDR3 region: CAISKDPMNTEAFF. The CDR3 DNA sequence: TGTGCCATCAGTAAGGACCCTATGAACACTGAAGCTTTCTTT.

The rearrangement joins TRBV6-2 or TRBV6-3 to TRBJ1-2; D is perhaps TRBD1 (6 bases). Deletions cut 2 bases from V and 6 bases from J, with 19 bases between. The CDR3 has 16 amino acids. Germline values: CDR1 MNHEY, CDR2 SVGEGT. CDR3: CASSYPQRGGFDGYTF. For the CDR3, the DNA is TGTGCCAGCAGTTACCCTCAGAGGGGGGGATTCGATGGCTACACCTTC.

This rearrangement joins TRBV7-2 to TRBJ1-1; unclear D gene. The CDR3 is 12 amino acids. Trimming pared 1 base from V and 7 bases from J, leaving 7 bases between. Germline CDR1 SGHTA, CDR2 FQGNSA. The DNA of the CDR3 is TGTGCCAGCAGCTTAGAGCTAAGTGAAGCTTTCTTT. Its translation: CASSLELSEAFF.

Comments on this clonotype: One junction end does not reproduce the germline sequence, and a read error may be involved. This chain links TRBV11-2 with TRBJ2-3; TRBD2 aligns across 8 bases. This CDR3 is 22 amino acids long. Germline V gene sequence: CDR1 SGHAT, CDR2 FQNNGV. CDR3 bases: TGTGCCAGCAGCTTAGTAATGGCGAGCGGGGGCGTCCTAACCTACTCCACAGATGCGCAGTATTTT. Encoded protein: CASSLVMASGGVLTYSTDAQYF.

The chain links TRBV28 to TRBJ2-1, with TRBD1 identical over 9 bases. CDR3 size: 17 residues. Unmatched junction bases numbered 9, after V lost 2 bases and J lost 4 bases. Germline values: CDR1 MDHEN, CDR2 SYDVKM. CDR3 in DNA: TGTGCCAGCAGTTTAGAGTTGGGACAGGGCTATTACAATGAGCAGTTCTTC. Amino acids: CASSLELGQGYYNEQFF.

As concerns this clonotype: This sequence may be a read error, since a much larger clone differs from it by one base. This chain connects TRBV5-5 to TRBJ1-4, with D possibly being TRBD1 (6 bases). CDR1 and CDR2 from the germline V gene are SGHKS and YYEKEE (reference sequence). The CDR3 contains 14 residues. The CDR3 region has the DNA TGTGCCAGCAGTTCGCGGGGGCGGGATGAAGAACTGTTTTTT. Protein product: CASSSRGRDEELFF.

This sequence joins TRBV9 and TRBJ2-3, with 8 nucleotides matching TRBD1. The CDR3 totals 16 residues. Per germline, CDR1 SGDLS and CDR2 YYNGEE. After removal of 2 bases from V and 2 bases from J, the junction contained 7 bases not matched to a gene. The CDR3 sequence is CASSVSQGAATDTQYF. CDR3 bases: TGTGCCAGCAGCGTGTCCCAGGGGGCTGCCACAGATACGCAGTATTTT. The variable domain in full, completed from reference TRBV9 and TRBJ2-3, reads DSGVTQTPKHLITATGQRVTLRCSPRSGDLSVYWYQQSLDQGLQFLIQYYNGEERAKGNILERFSAQQFPDLHSELNLSSLELGDSALYFCASSVSQGAATDTQYFGPGTRLTVL.

The gene calls are TRBV25-1 and TRBJ1-2; no clear D gene. The CDR3 consists of 14 residues. The V gene lost 7 bases and the J gene lost 0 bases, with 12 bases spanning the gap. In germline, CDR1 is MGHDK, CDR2 SYGVNS. CDR3 sequence reads: CASKEGGANYGYTF. Written as DNA, the CDR3 is TGTGCCAGCAAGGAGGGCGGGGCTAACTATGGCTACACCTTC.

About this clonotype: Given a much more abundant clone one base away, this may be a read error. The gene calls are TRBV4-2 and TRBJ1-4, with unresolved D. The CDR3 runs 14 residues. V was cut by 0 bases and J by 12 bases, with 14 bases left in between. Germline CDR1 reads LGHNA; CDR2 reads YNFKEQ. The CDR3 region is CASSQDAHGEELFF. The CDR3 DNA sequence: TGTGCCAGCAGCCAAGACGCTCACGGGGAAGAACTGTTTTTT.

The chain joins TRBV2 to TRBJ2-5; D call uncertain. The CDR3 covers 12 residues. The V end was cut by 7 bases, the J end by 2 bases, with 8 bases between. CDR1 SNHLY and CDR2 FYNNEI come from the germline V gene. The CDR3 DNA sequence: TGTGCCAGCACCCTTTCGCAAGAGACCCAGTACTTC. This gives the protein CASTLSQETQYF.

In DNA form, the CDR3 reads TGTGCCAGTAGTATCGCGACAGGGAGTTCTGGCTACACCTTC. Its protein is CASSIATGSSGYTF. The chain carries TRBV19 and TRBJ1-2; 7 bases are a match to TRBD1. The CDR3 extends over 14 amino acids. Per germline, CDR1 LNHDA and CDR2 SQIVND (reference sequence). Germline trimming cut 3 bases from V and 7 bases from J; bases unmatched to any gene: 8. Full variable domain (rest looked up from reference TRBV19 and TRBJ1-2): DGGITQSPKYLFRKEGQNVTLSCEQNLNHDAMYWYRQDPGQGLRLIYYSQIVNDFQKGDIAEGYSVSREKKESFPLTVTSAQKNPTAFYLCASSIATGSSGYTFGSGTRLTVV.

On this clonotype itself: A much larger clone lies a single base off, so this may be a read error. The gene calls are TRBV2 and TRBJ1-2; no reliable D call. From germline, CDR1 is SNHLY and CDR2 FYNNEI. The V end lost 6 bases, the J end lost 4 bases, and 18 bases lay between the germline ends. The CDR3 has 15 amino acids. The DNA for the CDR3 is TGTGCCAGCAGGGCCCTAGTAACCCTTTTCTATGGCTACACCTTC. This sequence encodes CASRALVTLFYGYTF.

In the case of this clonotype: A read error is possible here, since a much larger clone lies one base away. The gene calls are TRBV7-6 and TRBJ1-2; 8 nucleotides line up with TRBD1. This CDR3 is built from 13 residues. Germline V CDR1 and CDR2: SGHVS, FNYEAQ. The DNA of the CDR3 is TGTGCCAGCAGCTTCACAGGGGGGAATGGCTACGCCTTC. This translates into CASSFTGGNGYAF. The full variable domain, with the rest looked up from reference TRBV7-6 and TRBJ1-2, is GAGVSQSPRYKVTKRGQDVALRCDPISGHVSLYWYRQALGQGPEFLTYFNYEAQQDKSGLPNDRFSAERPEGSISTLTIQRTEQRDSAMYRCASSFTGGNGYAFGSGTRLTVV.

V and J are TRBV7-9 and TRBJ1-6, with D possibly TRBD1 on 6 matching bases. The CDR3 contains 16 residues. Trimming stripped 5 bases from V and 10 bases from J, with 21 bases between. The V gene's germline CDR1 is SEHNR and CDR2 FQNEAQ (reference sequence). DNA of the CDR3: TGTGCCAGCAGCGGGAGGGGGGGGGCCGGTGGATCACCCCTCCACTTT. Translating it yields CASSGRGGAGGSPLHF.